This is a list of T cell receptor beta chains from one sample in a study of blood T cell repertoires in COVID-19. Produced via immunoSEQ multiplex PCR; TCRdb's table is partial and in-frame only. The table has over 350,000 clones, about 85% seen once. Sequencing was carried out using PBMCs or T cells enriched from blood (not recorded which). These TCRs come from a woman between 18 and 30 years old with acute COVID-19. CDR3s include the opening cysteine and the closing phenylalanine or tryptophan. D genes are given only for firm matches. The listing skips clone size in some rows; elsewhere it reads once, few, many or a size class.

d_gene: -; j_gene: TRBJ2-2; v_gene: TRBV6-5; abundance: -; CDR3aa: CASNLQGYTGELFF; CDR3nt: TGTGCCAGCAACCTGCAGGGTTACACCGGGGAGCTGTTTTTT
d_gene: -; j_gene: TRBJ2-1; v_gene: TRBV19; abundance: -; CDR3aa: CASSSPSNEQFF; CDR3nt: TGTGCCAGTAGTTCGCCTAGCAATGAGCAGTTCTTC
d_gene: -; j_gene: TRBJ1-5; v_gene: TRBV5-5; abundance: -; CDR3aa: CASSLGPVGDQPQHF; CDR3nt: TGTGCCAGCAGCTTGGGCCCCGTCGGAGATCAGCCCCAGCATTTT
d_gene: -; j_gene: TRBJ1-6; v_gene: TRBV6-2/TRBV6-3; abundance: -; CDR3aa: CASSARDYSPLHF; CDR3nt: TGTGCCAGCAGTGCCCGGGACTATTCACCCCTCCACTTT
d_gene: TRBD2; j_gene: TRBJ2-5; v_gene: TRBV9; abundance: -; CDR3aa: CASSVEGLAKGETQYF; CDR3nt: TGTGCCAGCAGCGTAGAGGGACTAGCTAAAGGAGAGACCCAGTACTTC
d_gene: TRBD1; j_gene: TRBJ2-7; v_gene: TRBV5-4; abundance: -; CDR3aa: CASSKEQGPTSYEQYF; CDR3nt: TGTGCCAGCAGCAAAGAACAGGGGCCGACCTCCTACGAGCAGTACTTC
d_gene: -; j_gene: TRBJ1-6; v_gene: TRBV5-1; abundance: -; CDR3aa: CASSVTGYHNSPLHF; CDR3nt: TGCGCCAGCAGCGTGACAGGTTATCATAATTCACCCCTCCACTTT
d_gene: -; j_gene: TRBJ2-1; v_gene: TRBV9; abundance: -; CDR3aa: CASSVWAAGGNEQFF; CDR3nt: TGTGCCAGCAGCGTATGGGCGGCGGGTGGCAATGAGCAGTTCTTC
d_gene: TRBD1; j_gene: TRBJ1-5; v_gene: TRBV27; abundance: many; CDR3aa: CASSLIWTGGLQPQHF; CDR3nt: TGTGCCAGCAGTTTAATATGGACAGGGGGCCTTCAGCCCCAGCATTTT
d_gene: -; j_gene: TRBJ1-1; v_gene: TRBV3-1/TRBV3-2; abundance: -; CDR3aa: CASSQDQVNTEAFF; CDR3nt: TGTGCCAGCAGCCAAGATCAGGTGAACACTGAAGCTTTCTTT
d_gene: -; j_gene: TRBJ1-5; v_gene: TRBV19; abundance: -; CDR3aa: CASSIRGPGRDNQPQHF; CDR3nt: TGTGCCAGTAGTATCCGGGGACCAGGGCGGGACAATCAGCCCCAGCATTTT
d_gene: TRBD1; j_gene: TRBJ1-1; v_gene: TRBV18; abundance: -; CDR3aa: CASSPPGQSLGVHMNTEAFF; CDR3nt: TGTGCCAGCTCACCACCGGGACAGTCACTAGGGGTTCACATGAACACTGAAGCTTTCTTT
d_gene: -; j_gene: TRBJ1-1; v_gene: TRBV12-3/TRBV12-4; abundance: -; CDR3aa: CASSPGDTEAFF; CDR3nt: TGTGCCAGCAGTCCAGGGGACACTGAAGCTTTCTTT
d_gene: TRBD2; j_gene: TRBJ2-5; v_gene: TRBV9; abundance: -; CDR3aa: CASSLRTSGKETQYF; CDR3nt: TGTGCCAGCAGCTTAAGGACTAGCGGAAAAGAGACCCAGTACTTC